This T cell receptor beta chain was found in a study of beta chain features in type 1 diabetes. Every isolated RNA sample was fully reverse transcribed, so sequencing captured expressed TCRB transcripts. Profiling relied on immunoSEQ multiplex PCR, and the TCRdb table lists in-frame clones only, not all of them. The table has 900,000 or so clones, about 17% seen once; the top ten hold around 0.02%. The length of the CDR3 is 15 residues. V lost 2 bases and J lost 3, with 13 bases in between. The germline CDR1 and CDR2 sequences are SGHDT and YYEEEE. The receptor was derived from a woman in her late teens or twenties in good health. The material sequenced was naive CD4+ T cells from blood. The chain links TRBV5-6 to TRBJ2-3, with D maybe TRBD1 (6 bases). The CDR3 DNA sequence: TGTGCCAGCAGCTTAACAGGGCAGGGGACAGATACGCAGTATTTT. Translating it yields CASSLTGQGTDTQYF.